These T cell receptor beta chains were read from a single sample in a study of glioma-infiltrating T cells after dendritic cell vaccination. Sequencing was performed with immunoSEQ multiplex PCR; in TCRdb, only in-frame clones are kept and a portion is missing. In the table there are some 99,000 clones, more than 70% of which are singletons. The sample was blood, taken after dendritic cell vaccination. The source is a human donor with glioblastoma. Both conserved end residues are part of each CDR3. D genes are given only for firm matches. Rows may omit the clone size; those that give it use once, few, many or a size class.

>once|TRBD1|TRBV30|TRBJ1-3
TGTGCCTGGAGACAGGGGTACGGAGGAAACACCATATATTTT
CAWRQGYGGNTIYF
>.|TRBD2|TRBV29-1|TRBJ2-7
TGCAGCGTTGGGGGGGGTTTATATGGCGAGCAGTACTTC
CSVGGGLYGEQYF
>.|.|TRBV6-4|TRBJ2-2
TGTGCCAGCAGTGCTGTGTCCCACACCGGGGAGCTGTTTTTT
CASSAVSHTGELFF
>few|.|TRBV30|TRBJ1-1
TGTGCCTGGGAGGTTGGAACTGAAGCTTTCTTT
CAWEVGTEAFF
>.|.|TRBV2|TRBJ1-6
TGTGCCAGCACAGTAGCGGCTAATTCACCCCTCCACTTT
CASTVAANSPLHF
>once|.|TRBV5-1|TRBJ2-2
TGCGCCAGCAGCTTGATGCCGGCGGGTCGCACCGGGGAGCTGTTTTTT
CASSLMPAGRTGELFF
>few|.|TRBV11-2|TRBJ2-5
TGTGCCAGCAGCTTTCGCGGATTGGAGACCCAGTACTTC
CASSFRGLETQYF
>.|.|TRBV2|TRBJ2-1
TGTGCCAGCAGTGTTGTGCTAGCCACTGAGCAGTTCTTC
CASSVVLATEQFF
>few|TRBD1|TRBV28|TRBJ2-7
TGTGCCAGCAGTGCGACCTCCGGGACAGGGGCCGAGCAGTACTTC
CASSATSGTGAEQYF
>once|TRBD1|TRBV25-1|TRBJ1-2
TGTGCCAGCAGTGAATCGACAGGGGGGGGGCTCGGCTACACCTTC
CASSESTGGGLGYTF
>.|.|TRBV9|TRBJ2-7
TGTGCCAGCAGCGTAGAACCAGGGGTGGAGTACGAGCAGTACTTC
CASSVEPGVEYEQYF
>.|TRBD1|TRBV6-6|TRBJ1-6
TGTGCCAGCAGGGGACAGGCCCTCTCACCCCTCCACTTT
CASRGQALSPLHF
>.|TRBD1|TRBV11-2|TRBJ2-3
TGTGCCAGCAGCAAGACAGGGGCCACCGGGCACCTCACAGATACGCAGTATTTT
CASSKTGATGHLTDTQYF
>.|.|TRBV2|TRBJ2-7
TGTGCCAGCACGGCGGGACCCTACGAGCAGTACTTC
CASTAGPYEQYF
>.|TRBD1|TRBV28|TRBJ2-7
TGTGCCAGCAGACGGACAGGACCCTACGAGCAGTACTTC
CASRRTGPYEQYF
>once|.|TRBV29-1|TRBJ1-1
TGCAGCGTGGGGCAGGGTAAGGTTCGCACTGAAGCTTTCTTT
CSVGQGKVRTEAFF
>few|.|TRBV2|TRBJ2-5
TGTGCCAGCAGTACCGTCTTCGGGGAGACCCAGTACTTC
CASSTVFGETQYF
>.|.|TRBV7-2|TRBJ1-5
TGTGCCAGCAGCTTATCGGGTTATAGCAATCAGCCCCAGCATTTT
CASSLSGYSNQPQHF
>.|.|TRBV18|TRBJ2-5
TGTGCCAGCTCACCGCAGGGGCATGAGACCCAGTACTTC
CASSPQGHETQYF
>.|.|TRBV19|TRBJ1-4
TGTGCCAGTAGTATCGACGTCAGGGTGGCTGAAAAACTGTTTTTT
CASSIDVRVAEKLFF
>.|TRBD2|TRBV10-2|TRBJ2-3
TGCGCCAGCAGTCTAGCGGGAGGCGCAGATACGCAGTATTTT
CASSLAGGADTQYF
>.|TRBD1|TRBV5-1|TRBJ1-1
TGCGCCAGCAGCTTGGAGGGGGCGCCGAACACTGAAGCTTTCTTT
CASSLEGAPNTEAFF
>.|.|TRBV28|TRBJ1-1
TGTGCCAGCAGTTTATGGGGGCGGACTGAAGCTTTCTTT
CASSLWGRTEAFF
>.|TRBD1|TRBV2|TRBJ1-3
TGTACCAGCAGTGGATACAGGGGGGGCTCTGGAAACACCATATATTTT
CTSSGYRGGSGNTIYF
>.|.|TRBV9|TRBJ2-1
TGTGCCAGCAGCGTAGGGACTCTCTACAATGAGCAGTTCTTC
CASSVGTLYNEQFF
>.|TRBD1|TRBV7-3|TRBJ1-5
TGTGCCAGCAGCCAGACAGGGGGCGATCAGCCCCAGCATTTT
CASSQTGGDQPQHF
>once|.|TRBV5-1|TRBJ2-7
TGCGCCAGCAGCTTGGAGCAAACGAGTAGGGGAGAGCAGTACTTC
CASSLEQTSRGEQYF
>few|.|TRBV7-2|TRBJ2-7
TGTGCCAGCAGCTTAGGGGGGCCGGGAATCTACGAGCAGTACTTC
CASSLGGPGIYEQYF
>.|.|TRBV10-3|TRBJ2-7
TGTGCCATCAGTGAGTCGGGGGGGCTAGGGGACGAGCAGTACTTC
CAISESGGLGDEQYF
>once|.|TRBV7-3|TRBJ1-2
TGTGCCAGCAGCTTAGGAGGAGATTATGGCTACACCTTC
CASSLGGDYGYTF
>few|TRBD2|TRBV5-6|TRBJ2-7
TGTGCCAGCAGCTGGGGACTAGTAGTCAACGAGCAGTACTTC
CASSWGLVVNEQYF
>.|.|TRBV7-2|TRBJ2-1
TGTGCCAGCAGCTTCGTCCGGGATAATGAGCAGTTCTTC
CASSFVRDNEQFF
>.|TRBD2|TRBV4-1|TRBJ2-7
TGCGCCAGCAGCCAAAGACTAGCGGAAAATAAGCCGGGTGAGCAGTACTTC
CASSQRLAENKPGEQYF
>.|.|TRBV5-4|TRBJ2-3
TGTGCCAGCAGCTTGACTGCCCCAGATACGCAGTATTTT
CASSLTAPDTQYF
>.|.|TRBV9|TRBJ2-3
TGTGCCAGCAGCGTAGCTACGGTGGGGGCTAGCGGCAGCACAGATACGCAGTATTTT
CASSVATVGASGSTDTQYF
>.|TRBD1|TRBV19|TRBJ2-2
TGTGCCAGTAGTGGGCAAACCGGGACAGGGAACACCGGGGAGCTGTTTTTT
CASSGQTGTGNTGELFF
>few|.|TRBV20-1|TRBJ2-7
TGCAGTGCGCGGCAGGGCTACGAGCAGTACTTC
CSARQGYEQYF
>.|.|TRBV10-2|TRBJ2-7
TGCGCCAGCAGTGAGGCTAGTGGAAGGTCCTACGAGCAGTACTTC
CASSEASGRSYEQYF
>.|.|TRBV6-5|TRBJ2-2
TGTGCCAGCAGGTCCCGGGACACCCTCACCGGGGAGCTGTTTTTT
CASRSRDTLTGELFF
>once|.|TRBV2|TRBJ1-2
TGTGCCAGCAGTGAAATACCGGGGTTGTACGGCTACACCTTC
CASSEIPGLYGYTF
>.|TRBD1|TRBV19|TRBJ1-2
TGTGCCAGTCGGGACAGGGGGCAGGATCGGGGCTATGGCTACACCTTC
CASRDRGQDRGYGYTF
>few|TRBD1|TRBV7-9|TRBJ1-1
TGTGCCAGCAGCCTGACAGGGGAGACTGAAGCTTTCTTT
CASSLTGETEAFF
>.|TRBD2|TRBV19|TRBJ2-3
TGTGCCAGTACGACTAGCGGGGGAAGAGATACGCAGTATTTT
CASTTSGGRDTQYF
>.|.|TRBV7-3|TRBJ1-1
TGTGCCAGCAGCTTGGGGGGAAAGAACACTGAAGCTTTCTTT
CASSLGGKNTEAFF
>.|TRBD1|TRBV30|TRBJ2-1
TGTGCCTGGACCTCCACAGGGGTTATAAACTCCCCGCAGTTCTTC
CAWTSTGVINSPQFF
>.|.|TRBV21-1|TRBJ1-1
TGTGCCAGCAGCAGATCAGGGTACATGAACACTGAAGCTTTCTTT
CASSRSGYMNTEAFF
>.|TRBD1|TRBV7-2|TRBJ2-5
TGTGCCAGCAGCCCGGGACAGGGAGGTGAGACCCAGTACTTC
CASSPGQGGETQYF
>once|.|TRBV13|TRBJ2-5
TGTGCCAGCAGCCGGGAGTTGGAGACCCAGTACTTC
CASSRELETQYF
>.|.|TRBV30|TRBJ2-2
TGTGCCTGGAGTGTGTCTAACAGGGTGGCCGGGGAGCTGTTTTTT
CAWSVSNRVAGELFF
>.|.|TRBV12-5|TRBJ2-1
TGTGCTAGTGGCCTCCCAGGTGTAGATCGGAATGAGCAGTTCTTC
CASGLPGVDRNEQFF
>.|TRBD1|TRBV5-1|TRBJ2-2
TGCGCCAGCACTCGGACAGGGGACACCGGGGAGCTGTTTTTT
CASTRTGDTGELFF
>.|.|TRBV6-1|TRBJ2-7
TGTGCCAGCAGTGAAACGCGCCTTGCTAGGTCCTACGAGCAGTACTTC
CASSETRLARSYEQYF
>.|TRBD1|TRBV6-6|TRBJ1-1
TGTGCCAGCAGACCCGACAGGGGGCGAGGGACTGAAGCTTTCTTT
CASRPDRGRGTEAFF
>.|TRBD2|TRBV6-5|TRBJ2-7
TGTGCCAGCAGTTATGGCGGGGGGACCTACGAGCAGTACTTC
CASSYGGGTYEQYF
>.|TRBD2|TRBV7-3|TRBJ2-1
TGTGCCAGCAGCTCGACTAGCGGGGATTACAATGAGCAGTTCTTC
CASSSTSGDYNEQFF
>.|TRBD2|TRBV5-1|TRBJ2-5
TGCGCCAGCAGCTCGGGACTAGCGGTACGGGAGACCCAGTACTTC
CASSSGLAVRETQYF
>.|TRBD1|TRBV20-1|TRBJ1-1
TGCAGTGCTGACAGGGAGAGGGCTTTCTTT
CSADRERAFF
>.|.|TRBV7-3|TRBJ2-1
TGTGCCAGCAGCTTAGGTCCCAGGGGCCTCTCCTACAATGAGCAGTTCTTC
CASSLGPRGLSYNEQFF
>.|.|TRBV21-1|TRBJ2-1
TGTGCCAGCAGCAAAGTGGGACTAGTTGGCAATGAGCAGTTCTTC
CASSKVGLVGNEQFF